This entry lists 4 T cell receptor beta chains sequenced from one sample in a study of T cell repertoires in cytomegalovirus infection. Antigens for these TCRs are unknown. MiXCR, applied by TCRdb to the reads, yields one record per CDR3 protein. The table has approximately 340,000 distinct CDR3 sequences, approximately 32% seen once. This specimen was cultured PBMCs, taken from culture after CMV antigen stimulation. These TCRs come from a human donor in good health (CMV status not recorded). Some clones in this sample may be carry-over from other donors' samples.

DNA for the CDR3: TGTGCCAGCGCCCCCGATCGCTGGAACACTGAAGCTTTCTTT. It codes for CASAPDRWNTEAFF. V usage is TRBV19 and J usage is TRBJ1-1; no clear D gene. V lost 9 bases, J lost 1 base, and 15 bases lay in between. The germline CDR1 and CDR2 sequences are LNHDA and SQIVND (reference sequence). CDR3 length: 14 amino acids. Complete variable domain (other parts from reference TRBV19 and TRBJ1-1): DGGITQSPKYLFRKEGQNVTLSCEQNLNHDAMYWYRQDPGQGLRLIYYSQIVNDFQKGDIAEGYSVSREKKESFPLTVTSAQKNPTAFYLCASAPDRWNTEAFFGQGTRLTVV.

V gene TRBV19 combines with J gene TRBJ2-7; TRBD2 aligns across 8 bases. J was trimmed by 0 bases and V by 1 base; bases with no gene match: 5. CDR1 is LNHDA and CDR2 is SQIVND in the germline V gene (reference sequence). The CDR3 loop spans 16 amino acids. The chain's CDR3 is CASSIVPSGPSYEQYF. CDR3 DNA sequence: TGTGCCAGTAGTATAGTGCCTAGCGGGCCCTCCTACGAGCAGTACTTC.

The genes are TRBV28 and TRBJ1-1; the D gene is possibly TRBD1 (6 bases). Germline V gene sequence: CDR1 MDHEN, CDR2 SYDVKM. This CDR3 is 16 amino acids long. The V and J ends lost 5 bases and 4 bases respectively, with 20 bases between them. The CDR3 region is CASSITWGARGTEAFF. The CDR3 region has the DNA TGTGCCAGCAGTATTACATGGGGGGCGCGGGGCACTGAAGCTTTCTTT.

A few counts support this clonotype. The chain links TRBV5-4 to TRBJ1-6, with a weak D call TRBD1 (6 bases). The CDR3 runs to 16 residues. The germline V gene has CDR1 SGHNT and CDR2 YYREEE (reference sequence). Between the trimmed V and J ends, which lost 4 bases and 9 bases, there was a span of 20 bases. The CDR3 here is CASSHTGYPLPSPLHF. The CDR3 DNA is TGTGCCAGCAGCCACACAGGGTATCCCCTCCCTTCACCCCTCCACTTT.